The 6 T cell receptor beta chains presented below share a single source sample, sequenced in a study of T cells of healthy individuals. Each CDR3 protein gets one entry after TCRdb re-called the 5' RACE reads with MiXCR. The data show about 57,000 distinct CDR3 sequences, with roughly 16% seen just once and about 4.7% held by the top ten. These receptors originate from a human donor in good health.

The chain is built from TRBV20-1 and TRBJ2-7; no firm D call. The germline gives CDR1 DFQATT, CDR2 SNEGSKA (reference sequence). The CDR3 runs to 13 residues. Trimming took 1 base from V and 2 from J, leaving 9 bases between them. The CDR3 is CSARGVGPYEQYF. CDR3 in DNA: TGCAGTGCTAGAGGGGTGGGTCCCTACGAGCAGTACTTC.

This sequence joins TRBV28 and TRBJ1-5; D is possibly TRBD1 (6 bases). Trimming left V 4 bases short and J 0 bases short, with 13 bases between. There are 16 residues in the CDR3. Germline assignment: CDR1 MDHEN and CDR2 SYDVKM. This CDR3 is CASSSRGGYSNQPQHF. DNA for the CDR3: TGTGCCAGCAGTTCAAGGGGGGGTTATAGCAATCAGCCCCAGCATTTT.

This clonotype was counted at least ten times. The J gene is TRBJ2-3, the V gene TRBV9; 8 bases line up with TRBD2. The germline V gene has CDR1 SGDLS and CDR2 YYNGEE. The CDR3 totals 16 residues. The ends lost 0 bases at V and 2 bases at J; junction bases unmatched: 5. The CDR3 DNA sequence: TGTGCCAGCAGCGTAGCGGCACTAGCGGTCACAGATACGCAGTATTTT. Translated, it gives CASSVAALAVTDTQYF.

This clonotype was seen at least ten times. This chain connects TRBV28 to TRBJ2-3; 13 bases match TRBD2. Germline CDR1 MDHEN, CDR2 SYDVKM. The CDR3 contains 18 residues. Trimming at V came to 6 bases and at J to 0 bases, leaving 9 bases not matched to a gene. The CDR3 region has the DNA TGTGCCAGCAGCTCGACTAGCGGGGGGCCTTTTAGCACAGATACGCAGTATTTT. This encodes CASSSTSGGPFSTDTQYF.

This clonotype was detected only a few times. This rearrangement joins TRBV5-1 to TRBJ2-1; D is possibly TRBD1 (6 bases). There are 14 residues in the CDR3. V was trimmed by 4 bases and J by 3 bases, leaving 11 bases between them. Germline V gene data show CDR1 as SGHRS and CDR2 as YFSETQ. CDR3 nucleotides: TGCGCCAGCAGCCCCCGGGACATCTACAATGAGCAGTTCTTC. Amino acids: CASSPRDIYNEQFF.

The genes are TRBV4-1 and TRBJ2-3; D remains ambiguous. V lost 6 bases and J 0 bases, leaving 4 bases between the germline ends. The germline gives CDR1 MGHRA, CDR2 YSYEKL. The CDR3 spans 12 residues. In DNA, the CDR3 is TGCGCCAGCAGGGGCAGCACAGATACGCAGTATTTT. It translates to CASRGSTDTQYF.